This paragraph covers one T cell receptor (beta chain) sequence. No antigen is known for it. This specimen comes from a study of cytomegalovirus exposure and HLA in healthy donors. PCR amplification relied on 60 Vbeta primers (plus 13 Jbeta primers). Using immunoSEQ multiplex PCR, the repertoire was profiled, and TCRdb retains in-frame clones only, with some absent. The table lists about 94,000 clones, about 74% of them singletons. Unmatched junction bases numbered 13, after V lost 6 bases and J lost 10 bases. CDR3 length equals 15 residues. Per the germline V gene, CDR1 is PRHDT and CDR2 is FYEKMQ (reference sequence). General observations from the study: In a later analysis, at a false discovery rate of 0.05, 15,000 to 20,000 TCR beta sequences were associated with HLA alleles. A classifier reportedly called cytomegalovirus status with high sensitivity and specificity. In presence/absence analyses, roughly uniform sequencing depth across donors was assumed. Per a prior analysis, the majority of TCR beta V segments were productive roughly 90% or roughly 30% of the time.

V gene TRBV13 combines with J gene TRBJ2-4, with 9 bases identical to TRBD2. This sequence was found in a man aged 25 to 40 in good health and CMV-seronegative. Material for sequencing was PBMCs. CDR3 DNA: TGTGCCAGCAGTTTCTATGTCGCGGGGGGGCCAATTCAGTACTTC. This codes for CASSFYVAGGPIQYF. The variable domain in full, completed from reference TRBV13 and TRBJ2-4, reads AAGVIQSPRHLIKEKRETATLKCYPIPRHDTVYWYQQGPGQDPQFLISFYEKMQSDKGSIPDRFSAQQFSDYHSELNMSSLELGDSALYFCASSFYVAGGPIQYFGAGTRLSVL.